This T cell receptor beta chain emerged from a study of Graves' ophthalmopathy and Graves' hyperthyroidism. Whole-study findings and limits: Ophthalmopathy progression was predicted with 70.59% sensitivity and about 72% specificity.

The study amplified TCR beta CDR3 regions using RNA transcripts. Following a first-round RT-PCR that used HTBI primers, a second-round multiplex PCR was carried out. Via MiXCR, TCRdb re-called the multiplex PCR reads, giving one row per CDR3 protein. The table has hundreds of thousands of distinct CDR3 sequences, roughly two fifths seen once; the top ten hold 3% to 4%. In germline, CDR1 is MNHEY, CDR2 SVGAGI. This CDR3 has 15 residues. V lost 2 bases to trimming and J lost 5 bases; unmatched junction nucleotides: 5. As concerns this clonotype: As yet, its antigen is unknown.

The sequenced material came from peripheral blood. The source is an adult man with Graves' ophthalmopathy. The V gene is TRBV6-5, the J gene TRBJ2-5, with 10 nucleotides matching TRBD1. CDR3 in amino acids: CASSYPDRGEETQYF. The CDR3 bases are TGTGCCAGCAGTTACCCGGACAGGGGGGAGGAGACCCAGTACTTC.